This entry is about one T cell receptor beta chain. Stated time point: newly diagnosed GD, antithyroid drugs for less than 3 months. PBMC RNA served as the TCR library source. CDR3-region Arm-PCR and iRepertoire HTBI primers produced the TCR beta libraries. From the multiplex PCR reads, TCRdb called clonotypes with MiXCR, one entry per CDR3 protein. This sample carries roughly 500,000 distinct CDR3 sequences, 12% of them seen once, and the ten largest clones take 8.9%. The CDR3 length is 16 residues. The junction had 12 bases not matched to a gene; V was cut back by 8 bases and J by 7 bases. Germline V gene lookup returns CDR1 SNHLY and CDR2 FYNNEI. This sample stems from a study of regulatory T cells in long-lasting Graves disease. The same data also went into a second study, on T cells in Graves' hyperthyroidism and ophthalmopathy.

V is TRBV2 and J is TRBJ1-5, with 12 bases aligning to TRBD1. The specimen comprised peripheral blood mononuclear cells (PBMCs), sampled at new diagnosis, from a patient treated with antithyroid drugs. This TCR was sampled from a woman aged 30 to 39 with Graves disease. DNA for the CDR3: TGTGCCAGCGTGGGACAGGGGGCCTCGGATGGCCAGCCCCAGCATTTT. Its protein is CASVGQGASDGQPQHF. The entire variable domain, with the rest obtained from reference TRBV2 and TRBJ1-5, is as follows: EPEVTQTPSHQVTQMGQEVILRCVPISNHLYFYWYRQILGQKVEFLVSFYNNEISEKSEIFDDQFSVERPDGSNFTLKIRSTKLEDSAMYFCASVGQGASDGQPQHFGDGTRLSIL.